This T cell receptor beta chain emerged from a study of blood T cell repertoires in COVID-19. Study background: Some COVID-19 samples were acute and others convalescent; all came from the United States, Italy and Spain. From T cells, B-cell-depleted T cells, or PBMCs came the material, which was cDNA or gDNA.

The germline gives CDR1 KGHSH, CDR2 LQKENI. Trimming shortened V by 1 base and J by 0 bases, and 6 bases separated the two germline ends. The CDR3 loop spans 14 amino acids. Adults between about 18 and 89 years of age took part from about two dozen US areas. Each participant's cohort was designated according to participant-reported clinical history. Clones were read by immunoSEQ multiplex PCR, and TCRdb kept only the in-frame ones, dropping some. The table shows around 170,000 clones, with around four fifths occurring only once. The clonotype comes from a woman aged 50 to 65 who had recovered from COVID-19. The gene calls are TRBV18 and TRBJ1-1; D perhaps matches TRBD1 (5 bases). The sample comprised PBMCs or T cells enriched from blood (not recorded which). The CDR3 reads CASSPQTVNTEAFF. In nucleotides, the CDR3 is TGTGCCAGCTCACCACAGACAGTGAACACTGAAGCTTTCTTT.